Sequencing of this T cell receptor beta chain was carried out in a study of spatial heterogeneity in lung cancer. The time point was: sample taken at primary tumor resection. TCRdb re-called the 5' RACE reads through MiXCR, storing one row per CDR3 protein. The profile covers about 92,000 distinct CDR3 sequences, with 9.5% to 15% appearing a single time and over 40% taken by the ten largest. V dropped 4 bases and J dropped 8; count of bases not matched to a gene: 14. Germline-derived CDR1 and CDR2 are MDHEN and SYDVKM. The CDR3 totals 17 residues. This clonotype has only a few counts. V usage is TRBV28 and J usage is TRBJ2-2; 9 bases fit TRBD2. This sequence was found in a male donor with early-stage non-small cell lung cancer. The specimen was PBMCs, collected at surgery. The CDR3 nucleotides read TGTGCCAGCAGTTCCTTCCGTAGCGGGGGTCATCCAGGGGAGCTGTTTTTT. This translates into CASSSFRSGGHPGELFF.